Here is one TCR beta chain with its context. The target antigen is unknown. 60 Vbeta and 13 Jbeta primers were used in PCR. Generated by immunoSEQ multiplex PCR, the TCRdb table keeps only in-frame clones and is missing some. The sample records roughly 190,000 clones, more than 70% being singletons. Germline V gives CDR1 SNHLY, CDR2 FYNNEI. V was cut by 10 bases and J by 2 bases, with 32 bases left in between. CDR3 length equals 19 residues. These data originate in a study of cytomegalovirus exposure and HLA in healthy donors. Study results and limitations: TRBV6-2, TRBV6-3 and other indistinguishable V segments were excluded. Most of the CMV-associated TCR beta chains (in a later analysis) appeared to be HLA-restricted. An ancestry cluster, one associated with Asian ancestry, reportedly showed fewer N-insertions than the roughly 610-donor mean in a later analysis. TCR beta V- and J-gene trimming, according to a later analysis, was linked to a missense DCLRE1C variant.

The sequencing input was PBMCs. The chain carries TRBV2 and TRBJ2-5; D perhaps matches TRBD2 (5 bases). This sequence originates from a woman aged 40 to 50 in good health and CMV-seronegative. CDR3 sequence: CATQKTHRGMFWGQETQYF. The DNA for the CDR3 is TGTGCCACCCAAAAAACGCACCGGGGTATGTTTTGGGGACAAGAGACCCAGTACTTC.